Listed here are 28 T cell receptor beta chains from one sample, sequenced in a study of blood T cell repertoires in COVID-19. The method was immunoSEQ multiplex PCR; TCRdb's version includes in-frame clones alone and lacks a portion of them. The repertoire has about 140,000 clones, approximately 88% of them found once; the top ten carry 1.8%. Sequenced: peripheral blood. These receptor sequences come from a man aged 65 to 85 with acute or convalescent COVID-19.

This chain joins TRBV28 and TRBJ2-7, with D unresolved. This CDR3 region has 13 residues. Trimming cost V 4 bases and J 5 bases, with 12 bases left between them. CDR1 MDHEN and CDR2 SYDVKM come from the germline V gene. CDR3 region: CASSSPGWHEQYF. CDR3 nucleotide sequence: TGTGCCAGCAGTTCTCCCGGGTGGCACGAGCAGTACTTC.

The gene calls are TRBV28 and TRBJ2-6; 8 bases align to TRBD1. This CDR3 is 15 amino acids long. Trimming took 6 bases from V and 2 from J; bases not matched to a gene: 3. The V gene's germline CDR1 is MDHEN and CDR2 SYDVKM. CDR3 residues: CASSSQGAGANVLTF. CDR3 DNA: TGTGCCAGCAGCTCACAGGGGGCTGGGGCCAACGTCCTGACTTTC.

This chain joins TRBV11-2 and TRBJ2-5; 9 bases fit TRBD2. Per the germline V gene, CDR1 is SGHAT and CDR2 is FQNNGV. The CDR3 contains 15 residues. Germline trimming cut 3 bases from V and 2 bases from J; bases unmatched to any gene: 4. In DNA, the CDR3 is TGTGCCAGCAGCTTGGTGCTAGCGGGGCAAGAGACCCAGTACTTC. Encoded protein: CASSLVLAGQETQYF.

The rearrangement joins TRBV4-1 to TRBJ2-2; 7 bases line up with TRBD2. The CDR3 spans 15 residues. Germline CDR1 and CDR2: MGHRA and YSYEKL. J was trimmed by 2 bases and V by 7 bases; bases with no gene match: 7. The CDR3 sequence: CASTERGDNTGELFF. The CDR3 nucleotides read TGCGCCAGCACCGAGCGGGGAGATAACACCGGGGAGCTGTTTTTT.

This chain links TRBV27 with TRBJ2-5; D might be TRBD2 (6 bases). The germline V and J ends were trimmed by 6 bases and 5 bases, with 16 bases remaining between them. Per germline, CDR1 MNHEY and CDR2 SMNVEV (reference sequence). CDR3 length: 14 residues. The CDR3 DNA sequence: TGTGCCAGCAGGGGGGTGGAGGGGAGGGAGACCCAGTACTTC. This translates into CASRGVEGRETQYF.

This clone was seen just once. The gene calls are TRBV11-2 and TRBJ2-5, with TRBD2 as a possible D gene (7 bases). The germline V gene has CDR1 SGHAT and CDR2 FQNNGV. Trimming took 0 bases from V and 7 from J, leaving 18 bases between them. This CDR3 spans 16 amino acids. The CDR3 region has the DNA TGTGCCAGCAGCTTAGATCTAGGGGGGGGCCATGGGACCCAGTACTTC. Amino acid sequence: CASSLDLGGGHGTQYF.

The chain has TRBV6-5 and TRBJ2-6, with TRBD2 as a possible D gene (6 bases). The CDR3 is made up of 13 amino acids. The V end lost 4 bases, the J end lost 9 bases, and 10 bases lay between the germline ends. CDR1 is MNHEY, CDR2 SVGAGI, per germline. CDR3 DNA sequence: TGTGCCAGCAGTTCCCGGGGAGGCAACGTCCTGACTTTC. It encodes CASSSRGGNVLTF.

The chain uses TRBV5-5 and TRBJ1-1, with D hard to call. Germline CDR1 and CDR2: SGHKS and YYEKEE (reference sequence). The ends were cut back, 0 bases at V and 3 bases at J, with 9 bases in the middle. This CDR3 is built from 14 residues. CDR3 region: CASSLGGLDTEAFF. CDR3 nucleotide sequence: TGTGCCAGCAGCTTGGGAGGTTTGGACACTGAAGCTTTCTTT.

The chain uses TRBV28 and TRBJ2-7, with 11 positions matching TRBD1. Germline CDR1 reads MDHEN; CDR2 reads SYDVKM. The CDR3 totals 14 residues. The V gene end was trimmed by 4 bases and the J gene end by 5 bases; junction bases not matched to a gene: 4. CDR3 nucleotide sequence: TGTGCCAGCAGTTCCGGGACAGGGGGACACGAGCAGTACTTC. Translation: CASSSGTGGHEQYF.

The rearrangement links TRBV12-5 to TRBJ2-2; D uncertain. This CDR3 has 15 residues. Trimming stripped 0 bases from V and 1 base from J, with 6 bases between. Germline values: CDR1 LGHNT, CDR2 FRNRAP. The CDR3 DNA is TGTGCTAGTGGTTTGGTCAGGCAGAACACCGGGGAGCTGTTTTTT. Protein sequence: CASGLVRQNTGELFF.

V is TRBV6-6 and J is TRBJ1-4; D is ambiguous. V lost 0 bases, J lost 5 bases, and 10 bases lay in between. In germline, CDR1 is MNHNY, CDR2 SVGAGI (reference sequence). The CDR3 length is 15 residues. The CDR3 protein is CASSYSRGGNEKLFF. CDR3 nucleotides: TGTGCCAGCAGTTACTCACGGGGTGGGAATGAAAAACTGTTTTTT.

This clone was recorded only once. This sequence joins TRBV5-1 and TRBJ1-6; the D is unclear. Germline lookup yields CDR1 SGHRS and CDR2 YFSETQ. This CDR3 comprises 14 residues. Trimming pared 4 bases from V and 6 bases from J, leaving 11 bases between. This CDR3 is CASSPGFINSPLHF. DNA of the CDR3: TGCGCCAGCAGCCCAGGATTTATTAATTCACCCCTCCACTTT.

The V call is TRBV6-1, the J call TRBJ1-5; TRBD1 aligns across 12 bases. The CDR3 consists of 16 residues. CDR1 is MNHNS and CDR2 is SASEGT in the germline V gene. The V and J ends lost 3 bases and 5 bases, in that order; junction bases with no gene match: 5. The CDR3 DNA reads TGTGCCAGCAGTGATAGGGGACAGGGGGCTTATCAGCCCCAGCATTTT. Amino acids: CASSDRGQGAYQPQHF.

The chain couples TRBV29-1 to TRBJ1-1; TRBD1 is a possible D gene (6 bases). Trimming stripped 1 base from V and 1 base from J, with 10 bases between. Germline V gene data show CDR1 as SQVTM and CDR2 as ANQGSEA. There are 14 residues in the CDR3. The CDR3 sequence is CSVEGSRGNTEAFF. The CDR3 bases are TGCAGCGTTGAAGGTAGCAGGGGGAACACTGAAGCTTTCTTT.

This clone was seen a handful of times. The gene calls are TRBV28 and TRBJ1-5; no reliable D call. This CDR3 comprises 11 residues. V was cut by 4 bases and J by 5 bases, with 3 bases left in between. Germline loops: CDR1 MDHEN, CDR2 SYDVKM. CDR3 protein: CASSSYQPQHF. The CDR3 bases are TGTGCCAGCAGTTCCTATCAGCCCCAGCATTTT.

The V call is TRBV7-2, the J call TRBJ1-1; 12 bases match TRBD1. The V gene's germline CDR1 is SGHTA and CDR2 FQGNSA. There are 16 residues in the CDR3. V lost 1 base, J lost 8 bases, and 8 bases stayed unmatched. DNA for the CDR3: TGTGCCAGCAGCTTAGTAGCCGGGACAGGGGGCCGCGAAGCTTTCTTT. Translating gives CASSLVAGTGGREAFF.

V gene TRBV27 combines with J gene TRBJ2-2; D is possibly TRBD2 (5 bases). With 2 bases removed from V and 5 bases from J, the gap between germline ends came to 12 bases. The germline CDR1 and CDR2 sequences are MNHEY and SMNVEV (reference sequence). The CDR3 extends over 15 amino acids. CDR3 bases: TGTGCCAGCAGTTTACGCGGGTTAGCAACCGGGGAGCTGTTTTTT. Translation gives CASSLRGLATGELFF.

This chain links TRBV19 with TRBJ2-5; D is ambiguous. With 5 bases removed from V and 3 bases from J, the gap between germline ends came to 10 bases. The CDR3 consists of 13 residues. Germline CDR1 is LNHDA and CDR2 is SQIVND (reference sequence). For the CDR3, the DNA is TGTGCCAGTAGTCCCTTTATTGAAGAGACCCAGTACTTC. This codes for CASSPFIEETQYF.

The chain employs TRBV18 and TRBJ1-6; possibly TRBD1 for D (5 bases). Trimming left V 3 bases short and J 10 bases short, with 13 bases between. CDR3 size: 14 residues. Germline V lookup: CDR1 KGHSH, CDR2 LQKENI. The DNA of the CDR3 is TGTGCCAGCTCACCTTCCAGGGAAGACTCACCCCTCCACTTT. Amino acid sequence: CASSPSREDSPLHF.

This clone was seen a single time. The V and J genes are TRBV18 and TRBJ2-5, with TRBD1 matching over 7 bases. The germline CDR1 and CDR2 sequences are KGHSH and LQKENI. V trimming: 5 bases; J trimming: 2 bases; junction bases outside the gene matches: 5. This CDR3 comprises 14 residues. The CDR3 DNA reads as TGTGCCAGCTCAGCTAGGGGGCAGCAAGAGACCCAGTACTTC. Its translation: CASSARGQQETQYF.

CDR3 loop: CASSASGQGGGPQHF. The CDR3, as DNA: TGCGCCAGCAGCGCATCGGGACAGGGCGGTGGGCCCCAGCATTTT. This chain joins TRBV4-1 and TRBJ1-5; TRBD1 matches at 9 bases. J gave up 9 bases and V 5 bases, and 11 bases lay outside the gene matches. Germline V lookup: CDR1 MGHRA, CDR2 YSYEKL. The CDR3 length is 15 residues.

The chain couples TRBV5-5 to TRBJ2-1; D remains ambiguous. V was clipped by 1 base and J by 7 bases, with 6 bases between them. The CDR3 has 12 amino acids. Germline CDR1 is SGHKS and CDR2 is YYEKEE (reference sequence). The CDR3, as DNA: TGTGCCAGCAGCTTGTTTACTAATGAGCAGTTCTTC. It translates to CASSLFTNEQFF.

V and J are TRBV2 and TRBJ2-7; TRBD1 matches at 9 bases. J was trimmed by 4 bases and V by 7 bases; bases with no gene match: 2. CDR1 SNHLY and CDR2 FYNNEI come from the germline V gene. The CDR3 sequence is 12 residues long. The CDR3 DNA reads as TGTGCCAGCACGGGACAGGGTTACGAGCAGTACTTC. Encoded protein: CASTGQGYEQYF.

This clone is a singleton in its sample. This sample also contains other DNA sequences that code for the same CDR3. The V gene is TRBV5-1, the J gene TRBJ1-2; TRBD1 agrees at 7 bases. V dropped 2 bases and J dropped 4; count of bases not matched to a gene: 5. This CDR3 spans 14 amino acids. CDR1 and CDR2 from the germline V gene are SGHRS and YFSETQ. The CDR3 DNA follows: TGCGCCAGCAGCTTAGACCAGGGGGGCTATGGCTACACCTTC. This gives the protein CASSLDQGGYGYTF. Full variable domain (outside the CDR3, taken from reference TRBV5-1 and TRBJ1-2): KAGVTQTPRYLIKTRGQQVTLSCSPISGHRSVSWYQQTPGQGLQFLFEYFSETQRNKGNFPGRFSGRQFSNSRSEMNVSTLELGDSALYLCASSLDQGGYGYTFGSGTRLTVV.

The V call is TRBV9, the J call TRBJ1-2, with a tentative D call TRBD1 (6 bases). The CDR3 is 15 residues long. The germline CDR1 and CDR2 sequences are SGDLS and YYNGEE. V dropped 6 bases and J dropped 4 bases, with 19 bases sitting between them. CDR3: CASTSQGPLGYGYTF. Here the CDR3 DNA reads TGTGCCAGCACCTCCCAGGGGCCTTTGGGCTATGGCTACACCTTC.

The chain employs TRBV5-5 and TRBJ1-4, with TRBD1 matching 8 bases. CDR3 length: 14 residues. V lost 2 bases and J lost 8; bases outside the gene matches: 5. Germline CDR1 and CDR2: SGHKS and YYEKEE (reference sequence). This CDR3 reads CASSFAPGGEKLFF. The CDR3 DNA reads as TGTGCCAGCAGCTTTGCCCCAGGGGGCGAAAAACTGTTTTTT.

The chain employs TRBV7-9 and TRBJ1-2, with 8 positions matching TRBD1. The germline V gene encodes CDR1 SEHNR and CDR2 FQNEAQ (reference sequence). V dropped 7 bases and J dropped 2; count of bases not matched to a gene: 21. This CDR3 has 19 residues. CDR3 sequence (DNA): TGTGCCAGCACCATAGGCAGGGGGCGAGTGGGAAAAGGAAACTATGGCTACACCTTC. This sequence encodes CASTIGRGRVGKGNYGYTF.

For this clone: Other DNA variants within this sample encode the same CDR3. This chain links TRBV19 with TRBJ2-3; TRBD2 matches at 9 bases. In germline, CDR1 is LNHDA, CDR2 SQIVND (reference sequence). The V and J ends lost 7 bases and 2 bases, in that order; junction bases with no gene match: 7. The length of the CDR3 is 15 residues. CDR3 nucleotide sequence: TGTGCCAGTACCCTGACTAGCGGTATCACAGATACGCAGTATTTT. Translation gives CASTLTSGITDTQYF.